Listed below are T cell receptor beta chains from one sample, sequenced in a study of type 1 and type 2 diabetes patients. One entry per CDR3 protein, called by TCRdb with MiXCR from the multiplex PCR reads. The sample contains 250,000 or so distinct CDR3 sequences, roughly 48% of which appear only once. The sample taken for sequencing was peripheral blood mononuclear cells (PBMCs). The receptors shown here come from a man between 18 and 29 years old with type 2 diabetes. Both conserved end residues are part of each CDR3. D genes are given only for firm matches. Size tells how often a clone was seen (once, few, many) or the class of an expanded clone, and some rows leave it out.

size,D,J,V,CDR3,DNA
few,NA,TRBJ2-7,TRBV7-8,CASNPGGTLYEQYF,TGTGCCAGCAATCCGGGCGGGACCCTATACGAGCAGTACTTC
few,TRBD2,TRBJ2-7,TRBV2,CASSESSGLYEQYF,TGTGCCAGCAGTGAATCTAGCGGGCTTTACGAGCAGTACTTC
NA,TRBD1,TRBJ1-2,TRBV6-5,CASSLSAGGSGGYTF,TGTGCCAGCAGTCTCAGCGCAGGGGGCAGTGGTGGCTACACCTTC
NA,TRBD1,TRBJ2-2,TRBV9,CASSVQTGPTGELFF,TGTGCCAGCAGCGTACAGACAGGGCCCACCGGGGAGCTGTTTTTT
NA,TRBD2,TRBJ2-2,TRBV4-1,CASSRTSGGRNTGELFF,TGCGCCAGCAGCCGAACTAGCGGAGGGAGGAACACCGGGGAGCTGTTTTTT
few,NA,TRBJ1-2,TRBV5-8,CASSLAGEVHGYTF,TGTGCCAGCAGCCTGGCAGGGGAGGTTCATGGCTACACCTTC
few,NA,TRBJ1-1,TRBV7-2,CASSTDRDTEAFF,TGTGCCAGCAGCACTGACCGGGACACTGAAGCTTTCTTT
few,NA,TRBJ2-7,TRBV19,CASSIGRTSYEQYF,TGTGCCAGTAGTATCGGCAGGACCTCCTACGAGCAGTACTTC
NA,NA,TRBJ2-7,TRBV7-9,CASSRMGNEQYF,TGTGCCAGCAGCCGAATGGGGAACGAGCAGTACTTC
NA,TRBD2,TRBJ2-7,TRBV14,CASSQRFGGYKQYF,TGTGCCAGCAGCCAACGGTTCGGGGGGTACAAGCAATACTTC
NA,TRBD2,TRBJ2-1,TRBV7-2,CASSIDSGGDNEQFF,TGTGCCAGTAGTATAGATAGCGGGGGGGACAATGAGCAGTTCTTC
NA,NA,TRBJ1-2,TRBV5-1,CASSPVDGPYGYTF,TGCGCCAGCAGCCCCGTTGACGGCCCCTATGGCTACACCTTC
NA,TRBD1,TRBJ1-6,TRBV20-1,CSPGQGLSSPLHF,TGCAGTCCGGGACAGGGATTATCTTCACCCCTCCACTTT
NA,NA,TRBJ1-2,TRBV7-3,CASSPGQHYGYTF,TGTGCCAGCAGCCCCGGACAACACTATGGCTACACCTTC
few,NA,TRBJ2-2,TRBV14,CASSPKYTGELFF,TGTGCCAGCAGCCCGAAGTACACCGGGGAGCTGTTTTTT
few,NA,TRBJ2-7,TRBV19,CASSIVQPHAEQYF,TGTGCCAGTAGTATTGTCCAGCCGCACGCCGAGCAGTACTTC
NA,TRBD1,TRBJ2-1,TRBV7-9,CASSLAAGQANYEQFF,TGTGCCAGCAGCTTAGCGGCTGGACAGGCTAACTACGAGCAGTTCTTC
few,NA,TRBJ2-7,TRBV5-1,CASGLTARSEQYF,TGCGCCAGCGGACTGACTGCCCGTTCCGAGCAGTACTTC
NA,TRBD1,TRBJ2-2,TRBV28,CASSFLQGDTGELFF,TGTGCCAGCAGTTTTTTACAGGGGGACACCGGGGAGCTGTTTTTT
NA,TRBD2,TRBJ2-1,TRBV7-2,CASSLVAGVYNEQFF,TGTGCCAGCAGCTTAGTAGCGGGGGTCTACAATGAGCAGTTCTTC
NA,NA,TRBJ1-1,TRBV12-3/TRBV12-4,CASSPLSMNTEAFF,TGTGCCAGCAGTCCCCTTAGCATGAACACTGAAGCTTTCTTT
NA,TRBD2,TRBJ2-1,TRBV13,CASSGLAGDDEQFF,TGTGCCAGCAGCGGACTAGCGGGAGACGATGAGCAGTTCTTC
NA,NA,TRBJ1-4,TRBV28,CATHKGLRTNEKLFF,TGTGCCACCCATAAGGGGCTCAGGACTAATGAAAAACTGTTTTTT
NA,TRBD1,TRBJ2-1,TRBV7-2,CASSPPDDRGPYNEQFF,TGTGCCAGCAGCCCACCCGATGACAGGGGGCCTTACAATGAGCAGTTCTTC
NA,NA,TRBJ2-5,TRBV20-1,CSARGGELGQDQYF,TGCAGTGCTAGAGGTGGGGAGCTAGGCCAGGACCAGTACTTC
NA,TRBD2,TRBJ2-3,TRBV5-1,CASSLSRGARDTQYF,TGCGCCAGCAGTTTATCGCGGGGGGCCAGAGATACGCAGTATTTT
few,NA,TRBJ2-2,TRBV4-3,CASSLGQNLPETGGLFF,TGCGCCAGCAGCCTTGGACAGAACTTACCCGAGACCGGGGGGCTGTTTTTT
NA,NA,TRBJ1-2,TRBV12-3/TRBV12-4,CASSLVSTYGYTF,TGTGCCAGCAGTTTAGTGAGTACGTATGGCTACACCTTC
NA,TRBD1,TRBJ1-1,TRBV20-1,CSARRTGTENTEAFF,TGCAGTGCTAGAAGGACAGGGACGGAGAACACTGAAGCTTTCTTT
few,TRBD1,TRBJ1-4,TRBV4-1,CASSPRTGGATNEKLFF,TGCGCCAGCAGCCCTCGGACAGGGGGTGCAACTAATGAAAAACTGTTTTTT
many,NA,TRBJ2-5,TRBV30,CAWSGGDQETQYF,TGTGCCTGGAGTGGTGGAGACCAAGAGACCCAGTACTTC
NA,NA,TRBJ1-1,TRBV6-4,CAISRAAEAFF,TGTGCCATCTCGAGGGCAGCTGAAGCTTTCTTT
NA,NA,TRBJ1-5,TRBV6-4,CASSFAGANQPQHF,TGTGCCAGCAGTTTTGCAGGGGCCAATCAGCCCCAGCATTTT
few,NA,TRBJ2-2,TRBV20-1,CSARDTAGELFF,TGCAGTGCCCGAGACACTGCCGGGGAGCTGTTTTTT
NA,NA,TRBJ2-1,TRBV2,CASKPDSSYNEQFF,TGTGCCAGCAAACCGGATAGCTCCTACAATGAGCAGTTCTTC
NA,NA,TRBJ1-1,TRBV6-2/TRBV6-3,CASGYTRGLGTEAFF,TGTGCCAGCGGTTACACTCGTGGGTTAGGTACTGAAGCTTTCTTT
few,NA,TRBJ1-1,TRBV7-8,CASSFNRDRNTEAFF,TGTGCCAGCAGCTTCAACCGGGACCGGAACACTGAAGCTTTCTTT
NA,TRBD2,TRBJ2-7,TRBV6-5,CASSSLGSSREPYEQYF,TGTGCCAGCAGTTCCCTCGGCTCTTCGCGGGAGCCCTACGAGCAGTACTTC
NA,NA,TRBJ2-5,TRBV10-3,CASSRTWMGETQYF,TGTGCCAGCAGCCGGACGTGGATGGGAGAGACCCAGTACTTC
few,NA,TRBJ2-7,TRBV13,CASSQGGKLGEQYF,TGTGCCAGCAGCCAGGGAGGCAAACTGGGCGAGCAGTACTTC
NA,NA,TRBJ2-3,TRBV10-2,CASTPYRGTDTQYF,TGCGCCAGCACCCCCTACAGGGGCACAGATACGCAGTATTTT
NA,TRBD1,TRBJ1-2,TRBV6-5,CASRTHDGQGAHGYTF,TGTGCCAGCAGGACCCATGATGGACAGGGGGCGCATGGCTACACCTTC
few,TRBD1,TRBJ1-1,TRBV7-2,CASSAGTVTEAFF,TGTGCCAGCAGCGCCGGGACAGTCACTGAAGCTTTCTTT